Below are 30 T cell receptor beta chains sequenced from a single sample in a study of human T cells and chemical hapten exposure. The time point was: patch test 3, about 24 weeks after DPC sensitization. The treatment was: therapeutic diphenylcyclopropenone sensitization with weekly scalp DPC. Sequencing started from total RNA isolated from unfractionated whole blood. TCRdb redid the calling of the RACE reads with MiXCR, one entry per CDR3 protein. The sample lists tens of thousands of distinct CDR3 sequences, 9.5% occurring once. The material was whole blood, obtained in connection with sensitization to the hapten diphenylcyclopropenone (DPC). These receptors were obtained from a man in his fifties with alopecia areata. Some clones in this sample may be carry-over from other donors' samples.

This clonotype was counted only a few times. The chain carries TRBV28 and TRBJ1-1; D unresolved. V dropped 5 bases and J dropped 4 bases, with 14 bases sitting between them. Germline assignment: CDR1 MDHEN and CDR2 SYDVKM. The CDR3 spans 14 residues. The CDR3 loop is CASSTPTASTEAFF. As DNA, the CDR3 is TGTGCCAGCAGTACCCCTACAGCGAGCACTGAAGCTTTCTTT.

This clonotype was counted a few times. The V and J genes are TRBV6-5 and TRBJ2-1; TRBD2 matches 7 bases. Trimming took 4 bases from V and 8 from J; bases not matched to a gene: 11. Germline lookup yields CDR1 MNHEY and CDR2 SVGAGI. CDR3 length: 15 amino acids. The CDR3 nucleotides are TGTGCCAGCAGTTCCCCCTACGCGGGAGAGGATGAGCAGTTCTTC. Its translation is CASSSPYAGEDEQFF.

The rearrangement uses TRBV11-2 and TRBJ2-3, with 7 bases that match TRBD2. After removal of 5 bases from V and 6 bases from J, the junction contained 14 bases not matched to a gene. Germline V gene sequence: CDR1 SGHAT, CDR2 FQNNGV. The CDR3 totals 16 residues. CDR3 residues: CASSTILAEARDTQYF. As DNA, the CDR3 is TGTGCCAGCAGCACCATCCTAGCGGAGGCCCGGGATACGCAGTATTTT.

In its sample, this clonotype was seen many times. The CDR3 nucleotides are TGTGCCAGCAGCTTAGGCGGGAGGGGCGAAGAGACCCAGTACTTC. This sequence encodes CASSLGGRGEETQYF. This rearrangement joins TRBV7-2 to TRBJ2-5; 9 bases line up with TRBD2. V lost 1 base to trimming and J lost 3 bases; unmatched junction nucleotides: 3. The CDR3 consists of 15 residues. Germline CDR1 is SGHTA and CDR2 is FQGNSA.

In its sample, this clonotype was seen many times. The V gene is TRBV7-2, the J gene TRBJ1-5; 9 bases line up with TRBD1. J was trimmed by 6 bases and V by 5 bases; bases with no gene match: 11. The CDR3 spans 16 residues. CDR1 is SGHTA and CDR2 is FQGNSA in the germline V gene. The CDR3 is CASSRTGDRATQPQHF. The CDR3, as DNA: TGTGCCAGCAGCCGGACAGGGGACAGGGCGACTCAGCCCCAGCATTTT.

This clonotype was detected many times. V and J are TRBV4-1 and TRBJ1-3, with D maybe TRBD1 (5 bases). V was clipped by 0 bases and J by 0 bases, with 9 bases between them. Looked up from germline, CDR1 is MGHRA and CDR2 is YSYEKL. The CDR3 is 16 residues long. CDR3 bases: TGCGCCAGCAGCCAAGAACGACAGAGCTCTGGAAACACCATATATTTT. This codes for CASSQERQSSGNTIYF.

CDR3 DNA: TGTGCCAGCAGTTACCCAAAACCGACTAGTTATTCAGATACGCAGTATTTT. As protein: CASSYPKPTSYSDTQYF. This rearrangement joins TRBV6-2 or TRBV6-3 to TRBJ2-3; perhaps TRBD2 as D (6 bases). V was trimmed by 2 bases and J by 4 bases, leaving 19 bases between them. CDR1 MNHEY and CDR2 SVGEGT come from the germline V gene. CDR3 size: 17 residues.

The V gene is TRBV10-3, the J gene TRBJ1-6; D may be TRBD1 (6 bases). V was pared by 7 bases and J by 3 bases, with 13 bases between. The germline CDR1 and CDR2 sequences are ENHRY and SYGVKD. This CDR3 has 15 residues. The CDR3 is CAINPTGSYNSPLHF. CDR3 sequence (DNA): TGTGCCATCAACCCGACAGGCAGCTATAATTCACCCCTCCACTTT.

This clonotype appeared many times. The rearrangement uses TRBV28 and TRBJ2-7, with TRBD1 as a possible D gene (6 bases). CDR1 and CDR2 from the germline V gene are MDHEN and SYDVKM. Deletions cut 5 bases from V and 5 bases from J, with 10 bases between. The CDR3 covers 12 residues. In DNA, the CDR3 is TGTGCCAGCAGTGACAGGTTCGACGAGCAGTACTTC. Amino acids: CASSDRFDEQYF. Looking up the rest from reference TRBV28 and TRBJ2-7 gives the full variable domain: DVKVTQSSRYLVKRTGEKVFLECVQDMDHENMFWYRQDPGLGLRLIYFSYDVKMKEKGDIPEGYSVSREKKERFSLILESASTNQTSMYLCASSDRFDEQYFGPGTRLTVT.

This clonotype was seen a few times. The chain combines TRBV6-1 with TRBJ2-2; 7 bases agree with TRBD1. Germline CDR1 and CDR2: MNHNS and SASEGT. Trimming cost V 8 bases and J 6 bases; bases outside gene matches: 3. The CDR3 extends over 12 amino acids. The CDR3 DNA reads as TGTGCCAGCGGCACAGGGGCCGGGGAGCTGTTTTTT. It specifies CASGTGAGELFF.

This clonotype turned up a few times. This sequence joins TRBV10-2 and TRBJ1-2; D uncertain. CDR3 size: 13 residues. The germline gives CDR1 WSHSY, CDR2 SAAADI. V lost 2 bases, J lost 0 bases, and 4 bases lay in between. CDR3 in DNA: TGCGCCAGCAGTGAGAACGCTAACTATGGCTACACCTTC. Translating it yields CASSENANYGYTF.

The rearrangement links TRBV4-3 to TRBJ2-5, with a tentative D call TRBD1 (5 bases). The ends were cut back, 0 bases at V and 5 bases at J, with 7 bases in the middle. Per germline, CDR1 LGHNA and CDR2 YSLEER. CDR3 length: 13 residues. The CDR3 nucleotides read TGCGCCAGCAGCCAAGATTGGGGCGAGACCCAGTACTTC. It translates to CASSQDWGETQYF.

In its sample, this clonotype was seen a few times. V gene TRBV7-8 combines with J gene TRBJ2-3; 8 nucleotides agree with TRBD1. Germline V CDR1 and CDR2: SGHVS, FQNEAQ. CDR3 length: 14 residues. The junction had 6 bases not matched to a gene; V was cut back by 5 bases and J by 5 bases. The CDR3 loop is CASSIGQGLDTQYF. The CDR3 DNA reads TGTGCCAGCAGCATCGGACAGGGTTTAGATACGCAGTATTTT.

This clonotype was counted ten times or more. The chain combines TRBV7-2 with TRBJ2-3; 9 nucleotides align to TRBD1. The trim removed 4 bases at V and 5 bases at J, leaving 7 bases unmatched. The CDR3 is 15 amino acids. CDR1 SGHTA and CDR2 FQGNSA come from the germline V gene. Here the CDR3 reads CASSYNRGQRDTQYF. The CDR3 DNA sequence: TGTGCCAGCAGCTACAACAGGGGGCAGAGAGATACGCAGTATTTT.

This clonotype was observed at least ten times. The chain recombines TRBV30 with TRBJ1-1; D may be TRBD1 (6 bases). The germline V gene has CDR1 GTSNPN and CDR2 SVGIG (reference sequence). The V end was cut by 1 base, the J end by 4 bases, with 16 bases between. This CDR3 is built from 15 residues. The CDR3 bases are TGTGCCTGGAGTGCCGGGGGGGGGCTGCCCACTGAAGCTTTCTTT. Translating it yields CAWSAGGGLPTEAFF.

This clonotype occurred a few times. The rearrangement uses TRBV7-2 and TRBJ1-5, with D possibly matching TRBD1 (5 bases). CDR1 and CDR2 from the germline V gene are SGHTA and FQGNSA. Trimming pared 3 bases from V and 1 base from J, leaving 10 bases between. The CDR3 extends over 15 amino acids. The DNA of the CDR3 is TGTGCCAGCAGCTTTACGGACACAAGCAATCAGCCCCAGCATTTT. Translating gives CASSFTDTSNQPQHF.

This clonotype was picked up a small number of times. The genes are TRBV28 and TRBJ1-4, with a tentative D call TRBD1 (6 bases). Germline assignment: CDR1 MDHEN and CDR2 SYDVKM. The V and J ends lost 10 bases and 8 bases respectively, with 20 bases between them. The CDR3 length is 14 residues. Here the CDR3 reads CATATTGSREKLFF. The CDR3 bases are TGTGCCACGGCCACTACAGGGTCGCGGGAAAAACTGTTTTTT. The whole variable domain, filled in from reference TRBV28 and TRBJ1-4, reads DVKVTQSSRYLVKRTGEKVFLECVQDMDHENMFWYRQDPGLGLRLIYFSYDVKMKEKGDIPEGYSVSREKKERFSLILESASTNQTSMYLCATATTGSREKLFFGSGTQLSVL.

This clonotype was observed at least ten times. The genes are TRBV7-9 and TRBJ1-1; unclear D gene. Germline-derived CDR1 and CDR2 are SEHNR and FQNEAQ (reference sequence). Trimming removed 5 bases at V and 5 bases at J, with 9 bases between. The CDR3 extends over 12 amino acids. CDR3 coding DNA: TGTGCCAGCAGCCCAGCGAGGACTGAAGCTTTCTTT. This encodes CASSPARTEAFF.

The chain has TRBV10-1 and TRBJ2-3; maybe TRBD2 (6 bases). The CDR3 is made up of 16 amino acids. CDR1 WNHNN and CDR2 SYGVQD come from the germline V gene (reference sequence). Trimming took off 3 bases at V and 1 base at J, with 14 bases between the two ends. The CDR3 nucleotides read TGCGCCAGCAGTGACCCCCGGGGCGGGGGCACAGATACGCAGTATTTT. Encoded protein: CASSDPRGGGTDTQYF.

This clonotype turned up a few times. The rearrangement links TRBV28 to TRBJ2-7; the match to TRBD2 covers 8 bases. There are 15 residues in the CDR3. Per germline, CDR1 MDHEN and CDR2 SYDVKM. Unmatched junction bases numbered 12, after V lost 7 bases and J lost 4 bases. CDR3 amino acids: CASTDGGGLGYEQYF. The CDR3 nucleotides read TGTGCCAGCACCGATGGAGGGGGACTAGGGTACGAGCAGTACTTC. Using reference TRBV28 and TRBJ2-7 for the parts outside the CDR3, the full variable domain is DVKVTQSSRYLVKRTGEKVFLECVQDMDHENMFWYRQDPGLGLRLIYFSYDVKMKEKGDIPEGYSVSREKKERFSLILESASTNQTSMYLCASTDGGGLGYEQYFGPGTRLTVT.

The chain recombines TRBV29-1 with TRBJ1-2; the D gene is possibly TRBD1 (5 bases). This CDR3 contains 10 residues. V was trimmed by 1 base and J by 8 bases, leaving 5 bases between them. Germline assignment: CDR1 SQVTM and CDR2 ANQGSEA. CDR3 loop: CSVEGGGYTF. The CDR3 region has the DNA TGCAGCGTTGAAGGGGGCGGCTACACCTTC.

This clonotype appeared a few times. V usage is TRBV18 and J usage is TRBJ1-1; D gene uncertain. The CDR3 runs 17 residues. Trimming took off 2 bases at V and 3 bases at J, with 19 bases between the two ends. The germline CDR1 and CDR2 sequences are KGHSH and LQKENI. For the CDR3, the DNA is TGTGCCAGCTCACCAAGGCAGGTCTCACCGCGGGACACTGAAGCTTTCTTT. It codes for CASSPRQVSPRDTEAFF.

This clonotype was counted ten times or more. The V gene is TRBV12-3 or TRBV12-4, the J gene TRBJ2-5, with 8 bases aligning to TRBD2. The V gene end was trimmed by 5 bases and the J gene end by 1 base; junction bases not matched to a gene: 9. The CDR3 runs 16 residues. CDR3 residues: CASSLSRAGVQETQYF. The DNA of the CDR3 is TGTGCCAGCAGTCTCAGTCGAGCGGGAGTCCAAGAGACCCAGTACTTC.

This clonotype appeared a few times. The chain links TRBV2 to TRBJ2-3, with D possibly being TRBD1 or TRBD2 (6 bases each). The V gene lost 4 bases and the J gene lost 0 bases, with 26 bases spanning the gap. Germline CDR1 is SNHLY and CDR2 is FYNNEI. The CDR3 totals 20 residues. CDR3 sequence reads: CASSARGTLSEDGSTDTQYF. The DNA for the CDR3 is TGTGCCAGCAGTGCCCGGGGGACACTCTCGGAGGATGGTAGCACAGATACGCAGTATTTT.

There are many counts of this clonotype. The chain joins TRBV2 to TRBJ2-7, with 8 bases fitting TRBD1. CDR1 and CDR2 (germline): SNHLY, FYNNEI. The J segment lost 3 bases and the V segment lost 7 bases, leaving 5 bases of the junction unmatched. The length of the CDR3 is 13 residues. For the CDR3, the DNA is TGTGCCAGCAAACAGGGGGTGTTCTACGAGCAGTACTTC. Protein: CASKQGVFYEQYF.

This clonotype was picked up many times. The V and J genes are TRBV28 and TRBJ2-6; unclear D gene. The CDR3 has 12 residues. V was shortened by 10 bases and J by 0 bases, with 4 bases between the two germline ends. Germline V lookup: CDR1 MDHEN, CDR2 SYDVKM. The CDR3 loop is CATHSGANVLTF. As DNA, the CDR3 is TGTGCCACCCACTCTGGGGCCAACGTCCTGACTTTC.

This clonotype showed up just a few times. The genes are TRBV4-2 and TRBJ2-7, with D possibly matching TRBD2 (7 bases). In germline, CDR1 is LGHNA, CDR2 YNFKEQ. CDR3 size: 15 residues. V lost 0 bases, J lost 5 bases, and 14 bases lay in between. CDR3 loop: CASSQDGGGADEQYF. DNA of the CDR3: TGTGCCAGCAGCCAAGATGGGGGGGGCGCCGACGAGCAGTACTTC.

This clonotype was detected ten times or more. The chain uses TRBV11-2 and TRBJ2-1; 8 nucleotides agree with TRBD1. J gave up 7 bases and V 5 bases, and 7 bases lay outside the gene matches. The CDR3 loop spans 14 amino acids. The germline gives CDR1 SGHAT, CDR2 FQNNGV. The CDR3 is CASSPDRVRNEQFF. DNA of the CDR3: TGTGCCAGCAGCCCGGACAGGGTTCGGAATGAGCAGTTCTTC.

This clonotype was picked up a small number of times. This chain links TRBV6-1 with TRBJ2-7; 8 positions match TRBD1. V shed 9 bases and J 3 bases; nucleotides not matched to a gene: 7. The CDR3 sequence is 13 residues long. Germline assignment: CDR1 MNHNS and CDR2 SASEGT. In nucleotides, the CDR3 is TGTGCCAGTCGGACAGGGCTCCTCTACGAGCAGTACTTC. Its translation: CASRTGLLYEQYF.

This clonotype was recorded many times. The V and J genes are TRBV5-1 and TRBJ1-6; maybe TRBD1 (5 bases). Germline V gene data show CDR1 as SGHRS and CDR2 as YFSETQ. The CDR3 spans 14 residues. V dropped 5 bases and J dropped 7 bases, with 13 bases sitting between them. CDR3 in amino acids: CASSTQGENSPLHF. In DNA, the CDR3 is TGCGCCAGCAGTACCCAGGGAGAAAATTCACCCCTCCACTTT. Drawing the rest from reference TRBV5-1 and TRBJ1-6, the complete variable domain is KAGVTQTPRYLIKTRGQQVTLSCSPISGHRSVSWYQQTPGQGLQFLFEYFSETQRNKGNFPGRFSGRQFSNSRSEMNVSTLELGDSALYLCASSTQGENSPLHFGNGTRLTVT.